These 18 T cell receptor beta chains came from one sample sequenced in a study of T cell repertoires in cytomegalovirus infection. TCRdb processed the reads anew with MiXCR; each CDR3 protein has one entry. Of around 750,000 distinct CDR3 sequences in the sample, 32% were seen once. Antigens for these TCRs are unknown. Sequences were derived from cultured CD8+ T cells from PBMCs, sampled from culture after CMV antigen stimulation. The receptors were gathered from a human donor in good health (CMV status not recorded). Some clones in this sample may be carry-over from other donors' samples.

A single count supports this clonotype. The chain joins TRBV15 to TRBJ1-5; a weak D match, TRBD1 (6 bases). With 4 bases removed from V and 7 bases from J, the gap between germline ends came to 17 bases. CDR3 length: 15 residues. The germline V gene encodes CDR1 LNHNV and CDR2 YYDKDF (reference sequence). CDR3 amino acids: CATSNLRGIGQPQHF. CDR3 DNA sequence: TGTGCCACCAGCAACTTAAGGGGGATAGGGCAGCCCCAGCATTTT. Looking up the rest from reference TRBV15 and TRBJ1-5 gives the full variable domain: DAMVIQNPRYQVTQFGKPVTLSCSQTLNHNVMYWYQQKSSQAPKLLFHYYDKDFNNEADTPDNFQSRRPNTSFCFLDIRSPGLGDTAMYLCATSNLRGIGQPQHFGDGTRLSIL.

The chain employs TRBV11-2 and TRBJ2-5, with 10 positions matching TRBD2. The CDR3 is made up of 15 amino acids. The trim removed 7 bases at V and 3 bases at J, leaving 8 bases unmatched. Germline CDR1 SGHAT, CDR2 FQNNGV. The CDR3 bases are TGTGCCAGCACCCTAGCGGGGGCTAAAAAAGAGACCCAGTACTTC. It codes for CASTLAGAKKETQYF. The full variable domain, rest sourced from reference TRBV11-2 and TRBJ2-5, is EAGVAQSPRYKIIEKRQSVAFWCNPISGHATLYWYQQILGQGPKLLIQFQNNGVVDDSQLPKDRFSAERLKGVDSTLKIQPAKLEDSAVYLCASTLAGAKKETQYFGPGTRLLVL.

The chain couples TRBV7-6 to TRBJ2-1; 7 bases line up with TRBD2. CDR3 size: 15 residues. V trimming: 3 bases; J trimming: 3 bases; junction bases outside the gene matches: 5. The germline V gene encodes CDR1 SGHVS and CDR2 FNYEAQ. In DNA, the CDR3 is TGTGCCAGCAGCTTCACTAGCGCCGGCTACAATGAGCAGTTCTTC. Amino acid sequence: CASSFTSAGYNEQFF.

This clonotype appeared a few times. The chain recombines TRBV7-8 with TRBJ2-7, with TRBD2 identical over 8 bases. The CDR3 is made up of 16 amino acids. V was pared by 1 base and J by 5 bases, with 10 bases of the junction left unmatched. Germline values: CDR1 SGHVS, CDR2 FQNEAQ. The chain's CDR3 is CASSLELAGGSDEQYF. In DNA, the CDR3 is TGTGCCAGCAGCTTAGAGTTGGCGGGGGGTAGCGACGAGCAGTACTTC.

This sequence joins TRBV10-3 and TRBJ2-7; D remains ambiguous. The V end was cut by 3 bases, the J end by 5 bases, with 8 bases between. From germline, CDR1 is ENHRY and CDR2 SYGVKD. This CDR3 has 12 amino acids. In nucleotides, the CDR3 is TGTGCCATCAGTGAACCGGACGACGAGCAGTACGTC. This translates into CAISEPDDEQYV.

This clonotype was recorded a few times. The rearrangement links TRBV19 to TRBJ2-7; 13 bases fit TRBD2. After removal of 4 bases from V and 1 base from J, the junction contained 4 bases not matched to a gene. The CDR3 has 16 amino acids. The germline CDR1 and CDR2 sequences are LNHDA and SQIVND (reference sequence). The CDR3 is CASSKGLAGESYEQYF. The CDR3 bases are TGTGCCAGTAGTAAAGGACTAGCGGGGGAGTCCTACGAGCAGTACTTC.

The chain links TRBV12-3 or TRBV12-4 to TRBJ2-5, with D unresolved. The CDR3 is made up of 14 amino acids. V lost 1 base and J lost 5, with 11 bases in between. CDR3 nucleotide sequence: TGTGCCAGCAGTTTAGGACCTTTGAGGGAGACCCAGTACTTC. Translation gives CASSLGPLRETQYF.

The chain uses TRBV12-3 or TRBV12-4 and TRBJ2-2, with D possibly called TRBD1 or TRBD2 (6 bases each). The CDR3 consists of 15 residues. Trimming removed 4 bases at V and 3 bases at J, with 12 bases between. The CDR3 nucleotides are TGTGCCAGCAGTTCCCTAGGGGGGTACACCGGGGAGCTGTTTTTT. Its protein product is CASSSLGGYTGELFF.

The chain joins TRBV7-6 to TRBJ1-1; TRBD1 agrees at 8 bases. Germline assignment: CDR1 SGHVS and CDR2 FNYEAQ. The V and J ends lost 8 bases and 2 bases, in that order; junction bases with no gene match: 10. The CDR3 extends over 15 amino acids. This CDR3 reads CASSGTGGFNTEAFF. The CDR3 DNA sequence: TGTGCCAGCTCCGGGACAGGTGGATTTAACACTGAAGCTTTCTTT.

At least ten counts were recorded for this clonotype. This rearrangement joins TRBV12-3 or TRBV12-4 to TRBJ1-1; a possible D gene is TRBD1 (5 bases). The CDR3 covers 16 residues. V was pared by 3 bases and J by 4 bases, with 18 bases between. The CDR3 DNA reads TGTGCCAGCAGTTTGAGAGGGCGGAATGGGGGCACTGAAGCTTTCTTT. It yields the protein CASSLRGRNGGTEAFF.

Only a few counts were recorded for this clonotype. The rearrangement joins TRBV6-1 to TRBJ2-5; 7 bases are shared with TRBD1. The CDR3 has 15 residues. Germline CDR1 reads MNHNS; CDR2 reads SASEGT. V shed 2 bases and J 4 bases; nucleotides not matched to a gene: 7. CDR3 DNA sequence: TGTGCCAGCAGTGAAACTGACAGGGTAGCAGAGACCCAGTACTTC. Encoded protein: CASSETDRVAETQYF.

This clonotype was picked up many times. This chain's CDR3 is CASSLTVGAGTDTQYF. In DNA form, the CDR3 reads TGTGCCAGCAGCTTAACGGTGGGCGCGGGCACAGATACGCAGTATTTT. This chain joins TRBV7-3 and TRBJ2-3; no clear D gene. Trimming took 0 bases from V and 1 from J, leaving 11 bases between them. The germline gives CDR1 SGHTA, CDR2 FQGTGA. The CDR3 is 16 residues long.

The chain has TRBV2 and TRBJ2-7, with 9 bases matching TRBD2. V dropped 7 bases and J dropped 2; count of bases not matched to a gene: 6. Germline-derived CDR1 and CDR2 are SNHLY and FYNNEI. The CDR3 covers 14 residues. This CDR3 is CASTLAGETYEQYF. CDR3 bases: TGTGCCAGCACCTTAGCGGGGGAAACCTACGAGCAGTACTTC. The whole variable domain, filled in from reference TRBV2 and TRBJ2-7, reads EPEVTQTPSHQVTQMGQEVILRCVPISNHLYFYWYRQILGQKVEFLVSFYNNEISEKSEIFDDQFSVERPDGSNFTLKIRSTKLEDSAMYFCASTLAGETYEQYFGPGTRLTVT.

This chain joins TRBV6-5 and TRBJ2-1; 9 bases align to TRBD2. In germline, CDR1 is MNHEY, CDR2 SVGAGI. The length of the CDR3 is 15 residues. V was pared by 6 bases and J by 6 bases, with 9 bases of the junction left unmatched. This CDR3 is CASRAGERGANEQFF. The CDR3 coding sequence is TGTGCCAGCAGGGCCGGGGAGCGGGGGGCCAATGAGCAGTTCTTC.

This clonotype was counted many times. This chain uses TRBV11-3 with TRBJ1-1; TRBD1 matches 7 bases. CDR1 is SGHNT and CDR2 is YENEEA in the germline V gene. There are 12 residues in the CDR3. The J segment lost 6 bases and the V segment lost 5 bases, leaving 3 bases of the junction unmatched. In nucleotides, the CDR3 is TGTGCCAGCAGCAACAGGGGTGCTGAAGCTTTCTTT. Its protein is CASSNRGAEAFF.

This rearrangement joins TRBV7-4 to TRBJ2-1; D may correspond to TRBD1 or TRBD2 (5 bases each). The germline V gene encodes CDR1 SGHVT and CDR2 SQSDAQ. The CDR3 sequence is 15 residues long. Trimming shortened V by 6 bases and J by 3 bases, and 15 bases separated the two germline ends. CDR3: CASSQPGRHYNEQFF. The CDR3 nucleotides are TGTGCCAGCAGTCAACCGGGACGGCACTACAATGAGCAGTTCTTC.

The sample holds a few counts of this clonotype. The J gene is TRBJ1-2, the V gene TRBV28; tentatively, D is TRBD1 (5 bases). Trimming removed 7 bases from V and 2 bases from J, with 23 bases in between. Germline loops: CDR1 MDHEN, CDR2 SYDVKM. The CDR3 spans 17 residues. CDR3 DNA: TGTGCCAGCACGCGTCGGGGCAGGTTCCTGTCAAACTATGGCTACACCTTC. The encoded protein is CASTRRGRFLSNYGYTF.

This clonotype showed up just a few times. The chain joins TRBV7-9 to TRBJ1-2; no clear D gene. V dropped 8 bases and J dropped 6 bases, with 19 bases sitting between them. The CDR3 is made up of 14 amino acids. Germline V lookup: CDR1 SEHNR, CDR2 FQNEAQ (reference sequence). The CDR3: CASGPVGYRHGYTF. The CDR3 DNA sequence: TGTGCCAGCGGTCCTGTCGGGTATCGCCATGGCTACACCTTC.